This T cell receptor (beta chain) comes out of a study of cytomegalovirus exposure and HLA in healthy donors. Study-level results: Accurate predictions that matched the HLA-A and HLA-B alleles of most subjects were reportedly made from TCR beta sequences. Analysis was carried out at a later point, and it linked a missense DCLRE1C variant to TCR beta V- and J-gene trimming. It was likely that a cluster of highly shared sequence variants was a sequencing artifact.

The PCR contained 60 Vbeta and 13 Jbeta primers. This table comes from immunoSEQ multiplex PCR, and its TCRdb copy is limited to in-frame clones, with some not included. The sample carries 68,000 or so clones, approximately 75% recorded once. Germline assignment: CDR1 KGHSH and CDR2 LQKENI. This CDR3 contains 13 residues. V gave up 2 bases and J gave up 3 bases, with 7 bases separating them. As to this clone: The target antigen is unknown.

The V gene is TRBV18, the J gene TRBJ2-5; D is ambiguous. The material sequenced was PBMCs. This TCR derives from a human donor in good health. The CDR3 spells CASSPISKETQYF. The CDR3 coding sequence is TGTGCCAGCTCACCAATAAGCAAAGAGACCCAGTACTTC.